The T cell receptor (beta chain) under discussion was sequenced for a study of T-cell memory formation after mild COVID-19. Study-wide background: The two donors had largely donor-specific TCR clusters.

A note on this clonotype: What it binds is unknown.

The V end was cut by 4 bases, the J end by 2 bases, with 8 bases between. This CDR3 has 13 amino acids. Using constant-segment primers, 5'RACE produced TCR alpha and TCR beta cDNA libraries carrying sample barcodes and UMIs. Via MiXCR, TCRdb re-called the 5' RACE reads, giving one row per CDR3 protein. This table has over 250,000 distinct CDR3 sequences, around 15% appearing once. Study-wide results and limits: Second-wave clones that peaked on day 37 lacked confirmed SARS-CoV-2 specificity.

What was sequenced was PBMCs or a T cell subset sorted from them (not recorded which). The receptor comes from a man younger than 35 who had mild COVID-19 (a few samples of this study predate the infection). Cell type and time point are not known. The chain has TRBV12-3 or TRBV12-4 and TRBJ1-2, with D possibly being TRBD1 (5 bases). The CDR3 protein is CASSWGGNYGYTF. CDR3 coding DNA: TGTGCCAGCAGTTGGGGGGGAAACTATGGCTACACCTTC.